This paragraph covers one TCR beta chain sequence. This specimen comes from a study of blood T cell repertoires in COVID-19. As for the study in general: The United States, Italy and Spain supplied acute and convalescent COVID-19 samples. T cells, B-cell-depleted T cells, or PBMCs supplied cDNA or gDNA.

In the authors' workflow: Estimation of nucleated cell counts relied on the amplification of reference gene primers. Using immunoSEQ multiplex PCR, the repertoire was profiled, and TCRdb retains in-frame clones only, with some absent. For V, J and clone size, that table is used; D and trimming come from the DNA. Of under 75,000 clones listed, more than 60% are singletons. This TCR was recovered from a woman in her 70s with acute or convalescent COVID-19. Source material: peripheral blood.

The CDR3 here is CASRASGGPADTQYF. CDR3 DNA sequence: TGCGCCAGCAGAGCTAGCGGGGGGCCGGCAGATACGCAGTATTTT. The J gene is TRBJ2-3, the V gene TRBV10-1, with TRBD2 matching over 11 bases. The J segment lost 4 bases and the V segment lost 6 bases, leaving 6 bases of the junction unmatched. The germline gives CDR1 WNHNN, CDR2 SYGVQD (reference sequence). The CDR3 consists of 15 residues.